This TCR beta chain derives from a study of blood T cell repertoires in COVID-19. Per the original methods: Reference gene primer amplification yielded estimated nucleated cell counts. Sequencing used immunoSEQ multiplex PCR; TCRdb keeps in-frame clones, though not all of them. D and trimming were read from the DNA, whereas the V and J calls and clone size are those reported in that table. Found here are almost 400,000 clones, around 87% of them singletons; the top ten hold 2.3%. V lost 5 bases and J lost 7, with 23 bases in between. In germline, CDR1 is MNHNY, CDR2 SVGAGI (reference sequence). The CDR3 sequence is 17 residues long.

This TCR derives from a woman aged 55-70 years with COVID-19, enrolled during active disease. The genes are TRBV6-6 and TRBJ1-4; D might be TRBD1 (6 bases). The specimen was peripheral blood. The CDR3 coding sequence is TGTGCCAGCAGTCCCCGGGACATCGGGCGCAGAGGTGAAAAACTGTTTTTT. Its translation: CASSPRDIGRRGEKLFF.